The 2 T cell receptor beta chains below were found in one sample sequenced in a study of cytomegalovirus exposure and HLA in healthy donors. PCR employed 60 Vbeta and 13 Jbeta primers. Produced via immunoSEQ multiplex PCR; TCRdb's table is partial and in-frame only. The sample comprises around 190,000 clones, 85% of which are singletons, and less than 2.5% rests with the top ten. The specimen was PBMCs. The receptors were gathered from a woman aged 50 to 60 in good health and CMV-seronegative.

The chain combines TRBV6-5 with TRBJ1-2, with 7 bases that match TRBD1. The CDR3 length is 13 residues. The J segment lost 2 bases and the V segment lost 5 bases, leaving 2 bases of the junction unmatched. CDR1 MNHEY and CDR2 SVGAGI come from the germline V gene. CDR3 residues: CASSTGENYGYTF. As DNA, the CDR3 is TGTGCCAGCAGTACAGGGGAAAACTATGGCTACACCTTC.

This chain links TRBV27 with TRBJ2-6, with TRBD2 as a possible D gene (6 bases). The CDR3 sequence is 17 residues long. Germline V CDR1 and CDR2: MNHEY, SMNVEV (reference sequence). V lost 5 bases and J 0 bases, leaving 14 bases between the germline ends. The CDR3 loop reads CASSPRRGGSGANVLTF. The CDR3 DNA sequence: TGTGCCAGCAGTCCCCGGAGGGGAGGCTCTGGGGCCAACGTCCTGACTTTC. The variable domain in full, with the rest retrieved from reference TRBV27 and TRBJ2-6, is EAQVTQNPRYLITVTGKKLTVTCSQNMNHEYMSWYRQDPGLGLRQIYYSMNVEVTDKGDVPEGYKVSRKEKRNFPLILESPSPNQTSLYFCASSPRRGGSGANVLTFGAGSRLTVL.